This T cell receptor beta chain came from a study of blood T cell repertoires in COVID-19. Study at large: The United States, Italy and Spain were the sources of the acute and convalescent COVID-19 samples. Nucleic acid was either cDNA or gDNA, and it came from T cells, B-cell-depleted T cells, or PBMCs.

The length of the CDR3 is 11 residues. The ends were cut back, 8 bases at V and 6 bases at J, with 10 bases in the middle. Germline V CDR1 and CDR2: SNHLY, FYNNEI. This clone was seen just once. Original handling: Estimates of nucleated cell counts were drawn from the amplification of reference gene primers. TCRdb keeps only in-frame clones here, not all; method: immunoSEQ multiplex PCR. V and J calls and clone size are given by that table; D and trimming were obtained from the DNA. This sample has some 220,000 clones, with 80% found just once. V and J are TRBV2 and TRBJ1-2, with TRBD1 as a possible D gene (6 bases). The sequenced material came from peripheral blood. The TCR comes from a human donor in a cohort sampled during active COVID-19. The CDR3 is CASDRTHGYTF. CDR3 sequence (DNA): TGTGCCAGCGACAGGACCCATGGCTACACCTTC.